Listed here are 20 T cell receptor beta chains from one sample, sequenced in a study of blood T cells in healthy people across ages. With a J-beta primer mix and a sample-barcoded 5' primer, a second PCR ran roughly 6 to 11 cycles. TCRdb itself ran the 5' RACE reads through MiXCR, one entry per CDR3 protein. The sample records 1.5 million to 2 million distinct CDR3 sequences, about two fifths being singletons. The sequencing sample was made of blood. Receptors were obtained from a human donor in good health.

Concerning this clonotype: A read error may be the cause here, since a much bigger clone is one base away. V gene TRBV29-1 combines with J gene TRBJ2-1, with a possible D match to TRBD2 (5 bases). CDR1 is SQVTM and CDR2 is ANQGSEA in the germline V gene. The CDR3 sequence is 12 residues long. Trimming shortened V by 7 bases and J by 10 bases, and 17 bases separated the two germline ends. CDR3 DNA sequence: TGCAGCGCCCTTCTGGGGAGTTACGAGCAGTTCTTC. Protein: CSALLGSYEQFF.

This chain uses TRBV7-9 with TRBJ2-3, with 11 positions matching TRBD2. Germline values: CDR1 SEHNR, CDR2 FQNEAQ (reference sequence). V gave up 5 bases and J gave up 1 base; unmatched junction bases: 11. This CDR3 has 18 residues. The CDR3 is CASSPFTSGGVGTDTQYF. The CDR3 bases are TGTGCCAGCAGCCCCTTCACTAGCGGGGGAGTCGGCACAGATACGCAGTATTTT. The variable domain in full, with the rest retrieved from reference TRBV7-9 and TRBJ2-3, is DTGVSQNPRHKITKRGQNVTFRCDPISEHNRLYWYRQTLGQGPEFLTYFQNEAQLEKSRLLSDRFSAERPKGSFSTLEIQRTEQGDSAMYLCASSPFTSGGVGTDTQYFGPGTRLTVL.

This chain connects TRBV6-5 to TRBJ1-5; 7 bases map to TRBD1. Unmatched junction bases numbered 7, after V lost 8 bases and J lost 6 bases. Per germline, CDR1 MNHEY and CDR2 SVGAGI. The CDR3 is made up of 13 amino acids. The CDR3 nucleotides are TGTGCCAGCCAGGGGGGTGCTGGTCAGCCCCAGCATTTT. It translates to CASQGGAGQPQHF.

The chain links TRBV6-1 to TRBJ2-4; 9 bases line up with TRBD2. The J call may not be correct, given that the DNA end is closer to TRBJ2-5. This CDR3 contains 16 residues. The germline V gene has CDR1 MNHNS and CDR2 SASEGT. The CDR3 reads CASSEVDSGGQETQYF. For the CDR3, the DNA is TGTGCCAGCAGTGAAGTAGATAGCGGGGGTCAAGAGACCCAGTACTTC.

This rearrangement joins TRBV6-5 to TRBJ1-1; perhaps TRBD1 as D (5 bases). The V end was cut by 2 bases, the J end by 0 bases, with 10 bases between. The CDR3 has 15 residues. Germline CDR1 is MNHEY and CDR2 is SVGAGI. CDR3 residues: CASSYLGGVNTEAFF. The CDR3 coding sequence is TGTGCCAGCAGTTACCTCGGGGGAGTGAACACTGAAGCTTTCTTT.

This chain links TRBV6-2 or TRBV6-3 with TRBJ2-4; tentatively, D is TRBD1 or TRBD2 (6 bases each). The last part of the DNA fits TRBJ2-7 better; the J call may be wrong. The germline V gene encodes CDR1 MNHEY and CDR2 SVGEGT. This CDR3 has 14 residues. Here the CDR3 DNA reads TGTGCCAGCAGTTACGTGTCCGGGGGCGACGAGCAGTACTTC. Translating it yields CASSYVSGGDEQYF.

This clonotype was detected once. V and J are TRBV29-1 and TRBJ1-2; tentatively, D is TRBD1 (5 bases). Germline loops: CDR1 SQVTM, CDR2 ANQGSEA. This CDR3 comprises 16 residues. V lost 6 bases and J 3 bases, leaving 23 bases between the germline ends. CDR3 sequence reads: CSVQEVRVFGHYGYTF. The CDR3 DNA is TGCAGCGTGCAAGAAGTCAGGGTGTTCGGTCACTATGGCTACACCTTC.

This clonotype was counted a few times. V is TRBV6-2 or TRBV6-3 and J is TRBJ2-5; no clear D gene. CDR1 MNHEY and CDR2 SVGEGT come from the germline V gene. Between the trimmed V and J ends, which lost 7 bases and 2 bases, there was a span of 20 bases. CDR3 length: 16 residues. The DNA for the CDR3 is TGTGCCAGCACCCAAACGCTGACTCCAACTCAAGAGACCCAGTACTTC. This translates into CASTQTLTPTQETQYF.

Turning to this clonotype: A clone one base away is much larger, so this may be a read error. The V call is TRBV9, the J call TRBJ2-1; possibly TRBD1 for D (5 bases). Trimming left V 3 bases short and J 4 bases short, with 11 bases between. CDR1 is SGDLS, CDR2 YYNGEE, per germline. The CDR3 extends over 14 amino acids. Here the CDR3 reads CASSGDAGYNEQFF. CDR3 coding DNA: TGTGCCAGCAGCGGAGATGCAGGGTACAATGAGCAGTTCTTC. The variable domain in full, with the rest retrieved from reference TRBV9 and TRBJ2-1, is DSGVTQTPKHLITATGQRVTLRCSPRSGDLSVYWYQQSLDQGLQFLIQYYNGEERAKGNILERFSAQQFPDLHSELNLSSLELGDSALYFCASSGDAGYNEQFFGPGTRLTVL.

The V call is TRBV2, the J call TRBJ2-5; D gene uncertain. Between the trimmed V and J ends, which lost 6 bases and 4 bases, there was a span of 6 bases. CDR3 length equals 11 residues. Germline V CDR1 and CDR2: SNHLY, FYNNEI. The CDR3 DNA reads as TGTGCCAGCAGGCCAGCAGAGACCCAGTACTTC. This sequence encodes CASRPAETQYF.

The chain combines TRBV5-6 with TRBJ2-6; either TRBD1 or TRBD2 may fit D (5 bases each). This CDR3 is built from 14 residues. V lost 4 bases, J lost 4 bases, and 9 bases lay in between. Germline V CDR1 and CDR2: SGHDT, YYEEEE. The DNA of the CDR3 is TGTGCCAGCAGCGGGGGATTCGGGGCCAACGTCCTGACTTTC. Translation gives CASSGGFGANVLTF. Supplemented by reference TRBV5-6 and TRBJ2-6, the full variable domain reads DAGVTQSPTHLIKTRGQQVTLRCSPKSGHDTVSWYQQALGQGPQFIFQYYEEEERQRGNFPDRFSGHQFPNYSSELNVNALLLGDSALYLCASSGGFGANVLTFGAGSRLTVL.

This clonotype turned up a few times. The chain joins TRBV6-2 or TRBV6-3 to TRBJ2-5, with TRBD2 matching over 11 bases. V was pared by 2 bases and J by 1 base, with 3 bases of the junction left unmatched. The CDR3 sequence is 16 residues long. Germline CDR1 and CDR2: MNHEY and SVGEGT. CDR3 protein: CASSYVGLAVQETQYF. The CDR3 nucleotides read TGTGCCAGCAGTTACGTGGGACTAGCGGTCCAAGAGACCCAGTACTTC.

A few counts support this clonotype. The genes are TRBV5-1 and TRBJ1-1; D is unclear. The CDR3 totals 14 residues. Looked up from germline, CDR1 is SGHRS and CDR2 is YFSETQ. Trimming shortened V by 4 bases and J by 1 base, and 11 bases separated the two germline ends. CDR3 nucleotides: TGCGCCAGCAGCCCTCAGACGGGGAACACTGAAGCTTTCTTT. It is translated as CASSPQTGNTEAFF.

The J gene is TRBJ2-1, the V gene TRBV5-5, with 8 nucleotides matching TRBD2. V lost 4 bases, J lost 4 bases, and 13 bases stayed unmatched. This CDR3 is built from 17 residues. Germline CDR1 and CDR2: SGHKS and YYEKEE (reference sequence). In nucleotides, the CDR3 is TGTGCCAGCAGCGAGGGCCGGGGGGGCGGGCCGTACAATGAGCAGTTCTTC. Protein sequence: CASSEGRGGGPYNEQFF.

As to this clonotype: The junction differs from germline at one of its ends, possibly a read error. DNA for the CDR3: TGCAGTGCTCGAGACCGGGACAGGGTGAACGAGCAGTACTTC. Translation gives CSARDRDRVNEQYF. This rearrangement joins TRBV20-1 to TRBJ2-4; 9 nucleotides line up with TRBD1. The J call may be wrong; the DNA end is better matched by TRBJ2-7. Germline V gives CDR1 DFQATT, CDR2 SNEGSKA (reference sequence). The CDR3 is 14 amino acids.

This clonotype was counted only a few times. The chain employs TRBV6-1 and TRBJ2-5; 11 bases align to TRBD2. CDR1 is MNHNS, CDR2 SASEGT, per germline. V lost 7 bases and J lost 5; bases outside the gene matches: 15. The CDR3 runs to 17 residues. CDR3 in amino acids: CASNAGGLAGGFETQYF. The CDR3 DNA reads TGTGCCAGCAATGCGGGGGGGCTAGCGGGGGGCTTTGAGACCCAGTACTTC.

A remark on this clonotype: A read error is possible here, since a much larger clone lies one base away. The chain couples TRBV6-6 to TRBJ2-2; TRBD1 or TRBD2 may be the D gene (5 bases each). CDR1 MNHNY and CDR2 SVGAGI come from the germline V gene (reference sequence). CDR3 length equals 13 residues. Trimming took 2 bases from V and 6 from J, leaving 7 bases between them. In DNA, the CDR3 is TGTGCCAGCAGTTACGGGGACGCCGGGGAGCTGTTTTTT. Residues: CASSYGDAGELFF.

The V gene is TRBV12-3 or TRBV12-4, the J gene TRBJ1-2, with a weak D call TRBD1 (6 bases). The germline V and J ends were trimmed by 5 bases and 7 bases, with 11 bases remaining between them. This CDR3 has 12 amino acids. The CDR3 DNA sequence: TGTGCCAGCAGTATCTACAGGGCTGGCTACACCTTC. It translates to CASSIYRAGYTF.

This chain joins TRBV6-4 and TRBJ2-3, with TRBD2 matching 11 bases. Looked up from germline, CDR1 is MRHNA and CDR2 is SNTAGT. With 6 bases clipped from V and 5 bases from J, the junction kept 16 bases outside the gene matches. This CDR3 comprises 18 residues. The CDR3 DNA reads TGTGCCAGCAGCTCGGATCTAGCGGGGGGAGTAGGTGGAGATACGCAGTATTTT. The encoded protein is CASSSDLAGGVGGDTQYF.

The rearrangement links TRBV20-1 to TRBJ2-5, with TRBD1 matching 9 bases. This CDR3 comprises 13 residues. Germline loops: CDR1 DFQATT, CDR2 SNEGSKA (reference sequence). V lost 3 bases, J lost 4 bases, and 3 bases stayed unmatched. The CDR3 DNA follows: TGCAGTGCTAGGACAGGGGGTTTAGAGACCCAGTACTTC. Translated: CSARTGGLETQYF.